Shown below are 5 T cell receptor beta chains from a single sample sequenced in a study of sequential checkpoint blockade in melanoma. Specified treatment: randomized to nivolumab then ipilimumab (arm A) or the reverse (arm B). Repertoires were generated with immunoSEQ multiplex PCR, while TCRdb's copy carries only in-frame clones and drops some. Counted here are a few thousand clones, 23% occurring once; the ten biggest clones make up around 14%. The starting material was tumor tissue (inferred from file names), obtained from a patient given nivolumab and ipilimumab in sequence. The source of these receptors is a human donor with melanoma.

The J gene is TRBJ2-7, the V gene TRBV19; 9 bases match TRBD1. This CDR3 comprises 13 residues. Trimming took 3 bases from V and 5 from J; bases not matched to a gene: 2. Germline CDR1 and CDR2: LNHDA and SQIVND (reference sequence). The CDR3 here is CASSIGQGNEQYF. CDR3 coding DNA: TGTGCCAGTAGTATCGGACAGGGGAACGAGCAGTACTTC.

This clone is categorized as medium-sized (0.01 to 0.1%). The CDR3 DNA follows: TGTGCCAGCAGTCGACAGGCAACTAATGAAAAACTGTTTTTT. Translated, it gives CASSRQATNEKLFF. The chain links TRBV6-8 to TRBJ1-4; D is possibly TRBD1 (6 bases). Germline CDR1 MNHGY, CDR2 SAAAGT. The V end was cut by 5 bases, the J end by 0 bases, with 7 bases between. The CDR3 totals 14 residues.

The rearrangement joins TRBV28 to TRBJ2-4, with a weak D call TRBD1 (6 bases). The length of the CDR3 is 17 residues. The V gene's germline CDR1 is MDHEN and CDR2 SYDVKM. V was cut by 3 bases and J by 2 bases, with 17 bases left in between. The CDR3 protein is CASSLPGVYESKNIQYF. The CDR3 bases are TGTGCCAGCAGTTTGCCAGGGGTATATGAGTCCAAAAACATTCAGTACTTC.

V is TRBV29-1 and J is TRBJ2-6, with no clear D. The CDR3 covers 16 residues. CDR1 is SQVTM and CDR2 is ANQGSEA in the germline V gene. V was shortened by 4 bases and J by 0 bases, with 13 bases between the two germline ends. The CDR3 region is CSVVGFAGSGANVLTF. CDR3 bases: TGCAGCGTTGTAGGCTTTGCCGGCTCTGGGGCCAACGTCCTGACTTTC.

By frequency in the sample, this clone is medium-sized. The rearrangement links TRBV10-3 to TRBJ2-1; TRBD2 agrees at 10 bases. J was trimmed by 6 bases and V by 2 bases; bases with no gene match: 4. Per the germline V gene, CDR1 is ENHRY and CDR2 is SYGVKD. The CDR3 length is 15 residues. The CDR3 DNA reads TGTGCCATCAGTGAGATAGCGGGGGGAGTCAATGAGCAGTTCTTC. Amino acids: CAISEIAGGVNEQFF.